The 24 T cell receptor beta chains in this list originate from one sample, sequenced in a study of shared clonotypes between healthy human individuals. Profiling relied on immunoSEQ multiplex PCR, and the TCRdb table lists in-frame clones only, not all of them. The data show roughly 890,000 clones, 80% to 95% seen once. Naive CD8 populations comprised CD45RO-negative cells positively selected for CCR7, excluding terminally differentiated effector memory CD45RA+ cells. Sequenced sample: naive CD8+ T cells sorted from blood. These TCRs come from a man aged 25-45 years in good health.

The chain carries TRBV7-9 and TRBJ2-6; D is unresolved. The CDR3 has 16 amino acids. Looked up from germline, CDR1 is SEHNR and CDR2 is FQNEAQ (reference sequence). V dropped 0 bases and J dropped 3 bases, with 9 bases sitting between them. CDR3 residues: CASSLAVSGGANVLTF. Here the CDR3 DNA reads TGTGCCAGCAGCTTAGCGGTCTCGGGTGGGGCCAACGTCCTGACTTTC.

The rearrangement uses TRBV7-9 and TRBJ2-1; a possible D gene is TRBD2 (8 bases). The CDR3 is 19 residues long. Trimming cost V 5 bases and J 0 bases, with 23 bases left between them. Germline V gene sequence: CDR1 SEHNR, CDR2 FQNEAQ (reference sequence). CDR3 DNA: TGTGCCAGCAGCACAGGGGCTAGCGGGTCGGGGAGCTCCTACAATGAGCAGTTCTTC. Amino acid sequence: CASSTGASGSGSSYNEQFF. Using reference TRBV7-9 and TRBJ2-1 for the parts outside the CDR3, the full variable domain is DTGVSQNPRHKITKRGQNVTFRCDPISEHNRLYWYRQTLGQGPEFLTYFQNEAQLEKSRLLSDRFSAERPKGSFSTLEIQRTEQGDSAMYLCASSTGASGSGSSYNEQFFGPGTRLTVL.

V is TRBV29-1 and J is TRBJ2-7; D call uncertain. With 4 bases removed from V and 3 bases from J, the gap between germline ends came to 13 bases. The CDR3 runs to 13 residues. Germline V gives CDR1 SQVTM, CDR2 ANQGSEA. The CDR3 DNA reads TGCAGCGTTGGCGCACCCTGGTACTACGAGCAGTACTTC. Its protein is CSVGAPWYYEQYF.

The chain carries TRBV27 and TRBJ1-3; TRBD1 is a possible D gene (5 bases). The CDR3 consists of 18 residues. From germline, CDR1 is MNHEY and CDR2 SMNVEV (reference sequence). Trimming took off 6 bases at V and 0 bases at J, with 21 bases between the two ends. The chain's CDR3 is CASRPGTDDISSGNTIYF. In DNA form, the CDR3 reads TGTGCCAGCAGACCCGGGACGGACGACATCTCCTCTGGAAACACCATATATTTT.

The CDR3: CASSIAGAGELFF. Here the CDR3 DNA reads TGTGCCAGCAGCATAGCTGGGGCCGGGGAGCTGTTTTTT. V is TRBV28 and J is TRBJ2-2, with D uncertain. The germline V gene encodes CDR1 MDHEN and CDR2 SYDVKM. The CDR3 length is 13 residues. Trimming left V 6 bases short and J 6 bases short, with 11 bases between.

The chain uses TRBV27 and TRBJ2-5, with D perhaps given as TRBD1 or TRBD2 (6 bases each). The V end was cut by 11 bases, the J end by 5 bases, with 21 bases between. The CDR3 is made up of 14 amino acids. Germline V lookup: CDR1 MNHEY, CDR2 SMNVEV (reference sequence). The CDR3 protein is CAVSVGGRGETQYF. Written as DNA, the CDR3 is TGTGCCGTCTCCGTTGGGGGGCGAGGGGAGACCCAGTACTTC.

This chain connects TRBV7-9 to TRBJ2-3; 8 bases are a match to TRBD2. Looked up from germline, CDR1 is SEHNR and CDR2 is FQNEAQ (reference sequence). J was trimmed by 4 bases and V by 11 bases; bases with no gene match: 8. CDR3 length: 13 amino acids. The DNA of the CDR3 is TGTGCCTCGGGAGGGTTTGAGGCAGATACGCAGTATTTT. Encoded protein: CASGGFEADTQYF.

The chain couples TRBV20-1 to TRBJ2-1; D is unclear. The CDR3 has 11 residues. V was shortened by 4 bases and J by 4 bases, with 5 bases between the two germline ends. Per the germline V gene, CDR1 is DFQATT and CDR2 is SNEGSKA (reference sequence). The CDR3 region has the DNA TGCAGTGCTAATAGATACAATGAGCAGTTCTTC. Protein product: CSANRYNEQFF.

On this clone: Different DNA sequences within this sample yield the same CDR3. The chain uses TRBV19 and TRBJ2-7; 8 bases fit TRBD2. CDR1 and CDR2 (germline): LNHDA, SQIVND (reference sequence). V shed 8 bases and J 3 bases; nucleotides not matched to a gene: 6. The CDR3 runs to 13 residues. Written as DNA, the CDR3 is TGTGCCAGTTCCCCGGGACTAGACTACGAGCAGTACTTC. This gives the protein CASSPGLDYEQYF.

J is TRBJ2-7 and V is TRBV14; D not resolved. The length of the CDR3 is 12 residues. The germline V gene encodes CDR1 SGHDN and CDR2 FVKESK. The germline V and J ends were trimmed by 2 bases and 3 bases, with 5 bases remaining between them. In DNA form, the CDR3 reads TGTGCCAGCAGCCAATATGACTACGAGCAGTACTTC. This codes for CASSQYDYEQYF. The full variable domain, its missing parts supplied by reference TRBV14 and TRBJ2-7, is EAGVTQFPSHSVIEKGQTVTLRCDPISGHDNLYWYRRVMGKEIKFLLHFVKESKQDESGMPNNRFLAERTGGTYSTLKVQPAELEDSGVYFCASSQYDYEQYFGPGTRLTVT.

The rearrangement links TRBV6-6 to TRBJ2-2; a possible D gene is TRBD1 (5 bases). CDR3 length: 15 amino acids. Germline loops: CDR1 MNHNY, CDR2 SVGAGI (reference sequence). V shed 0 bases and J shed 6 bases, with 11 bases lying between them. The CDR3 loop is CASSYSQGAAGELFF. CDR3 DNA sequence: TGTGCCAGCAGTTACTCTCAAGGGGCTGCCGGGGAGCTGTTTTTT.

The chain has TRBV7-6 and TRBJ2-2, with 8 bases aligning to TRBD2. The CDR3 sequence is 16 residues long. V lost 3 bases, J lost 5 bases, and 8 bases stayed unmatched. CDR1 and CDR2 (germline): SGHVS, FNYEAQ. The chain's CDR3 is CASSLQAGEWTGELFF. The CDR3 DNA follows: TGTGCCAGCAGCTTGCAAGCGGGAGAGTGGACCGGGGAGCTGTTTTTT.

V usage is TRBV29-1 and J usage is TRBJ2-3; maybe TRBD1 (6 bases). The CDR3 spans 13 residues. Germline CDR1 is SQVTM and CDR2 is ANQGSEA. The ends were cut back, 7 bases at V and 4 bases at J, with 15 bases in the middle. As DNA, the CDR3 is TGCAGCGGGACGGTCCAGGGGCCAGATACGCAGTATTTT. It is translated as CSGTVQGPDTQYF.

This clone appeared a single time. V and J are TRBV11-2 and TRBJ1-2; tentatively, D is TRBD1 (6 bases). Trimming took 2 bases from V and 3 from J, leaving 16 bases between them. The CDR3 extends over 16 amino acids. CDR1 and CDR2 from the germline V gene are SGHAT and FQNNGV. The CDR3 loop reads CASSLRSGAYDYGYTF. For the CDR3, the DNA is TGTGCCAGCAGCTTAAGATCAGGGGCCTATGACTATGGCTACACCTTC. The variable domain in full, with the rest retrieved from reference TRBV11-2 and TRBJ1-2, is EAGVAQSPRYKIIEKRQSVAFWCNPISGHATLYWYQQILGQGPKLLIQFQNNGVVDDSQLPKDRFSAERLKGVDSTLKIQPAKLEDSAVYLCASSLRSGAYDYGYTFGSGTRLTVV.

V is TRBV15 and J is TRBJ2-1, with 7 bases identical to TRBD2. This CDR3 comprises 18 residues. Looked up from germline, CDR1 is LNHNV and CDR2 is YYDKDF (reference sequence). The ends lost 5 bases at V and 6 bases at J; junction bases unmatched: 19. The CDR3 DNA reads as TGTGCCACCAGCGGCCGAAACTTAGTGGCGGGAGTTCTCAATGAGCAGTTCTTC. Amino acid sequence: CATSGRNLVAGVLNEQFF.

In this sample, this clone turned up a few times. This chain joins TRBV10-1 and TRBJ1-1; the D gene is possibly TRBD1 (6 bases). CDR3 length: 15 amino acids. V was cut by 0 bases and J by 4 bases, with 12 bases left in between. The V gene's germline CDR1 is WNHNN and CDR2 SYGVQD (reference sequence). In DNA form, the CDR3 reads TGCGCCAGCAGTGAGTCAGGGGGGGTGGGCACTGAAGCTTTCTTT. Its translation is CASSESGGVGTEAFF.

This chain uses TRBV4-2 with TRBJ2-3; no definite D call. Germline V lookup: CDR1 LGHNA, CDR2 YNFKEQ. This CDR3 has 16 amino acids. Trimming cost V 1 base and J 0 bases, with 11 bases left between them. The CDR3 spells CASSQAQFTSTDTQYF. DNA for the CDR3: TGTGCCAGCAGCCAAGCCCAGTTCACTAGCACAGATACGCAGTATTTT.

The chain joins TRBV27 to TRBJ2-1, with 7 nucleotides matching TRBD1. V lost 6 bases and J lost 10; bases outside the gene matches: 6. This CDR3 spans 12 amino acids. Germline V gene lookup returns CDR1 MNHEY and CDR2 SMNVEV (reference sequence). The CDR3 DNA is TGTGCCAGCAGCCTACAGGGGCGGGAGCAGTTCTTC. Translation: CASSLQGREQFF.

The V gene is TRBV29-1, the J gene TRBJ2-7; no firm D call. V lost 0 bases to trimming and J lost 2 bases, with 14 bases between them. Germline assignment: CDR1 SQVTM and CDR2 ANQGSEA. The length of the CDR3 is 15 residues. CDR3 sequence: CSVEDGRRGPYEQYF. The CDR3 bases are TGCAGCGTTGAAGACGGCAGGAGAGGCCCCTACGAGCAGTACTTC.

In this sample, this clone turned up once. The chain links TRBV11-2 to TRBJ2-1, with D unclear. The V gene's germline CDR1 is SGHAT and CDR2 FQNNGV. The CDR3 extends over 15 amino acids. V dropped 6 bases and J dropped 0 bases, with 12 bases sitting between them. The DNA for the CDR3 is TGTGCCAGCAGAGAGGCGGCACTCTCCTACAATGAGCAGTTCTTC. Protein product: CASREAALSYNEQFF.

This clone was seen only a few times. The genes are TRBV27 and TRBJ2-5; TRBD2 matches at 9 bases. The CDR3 length is 15 residues. CDR1 MNHEY and CDR2 SMNVEV come from the germline V gene (reference sequence). V gave up 6 bases and J gave up 1 base; unmatched junction bases: 6. CDR3 loop: CASRRLAVLQETQYF. CDR3 DNA sequence: TGTGCCAGCAGGAGACTAGCGGTCCTCCAAGAGACCCAGTACTTC.

The gene calls are TRBV7-9 and TRBJ2-1; D remains unclear. The V gene's germline CDR1 is SEHNR and CDR2 FQNEAQ (reference sequence). The CDR3 consists of 13 residues. Between the trimmed V and J ends, which lost 3 bases and 9 bases, there was a span of 12 bases. The CDR3: CASSLSSLGEQFF. The CDR3 region has the DNA TGTGCCAGCAGCTTGAGTAGCCTCGGTGAGCAGTTCTTC.

The chain links TRBV12-5 to TRBJ1-3; no clear D gene. The CDR3 is made up of 9 amino acids. Germline assignment: CDR1 LGHNT and CDR2 FRNRAP. Deletions cut 3 bases from V and 13 bases from J, with 4 bases between. The CDR3 region has the DNA TGTGCTAGTGGTTTATCAATATATTTT. This sequence encodes CASGLSIYF.

The chain recombines TRBV2 with TRBJ2-4, with TRBD1 identical over 9 bases. CDR3 size: 20 residues. V shed 2 bases and J 0 bases; nucleotides not matched to a gene: 14. Germline V gives CDR1 SNHLY, CDR2 FYNNEI. The DNA of the CDR3 is TGTGCCAGCAGTGAATTGGGCGACAGGGGGTGGTATGAAGCCAAAAACATTCAGTACTTC. Translation gives CASSELGDRGWYEAKNIQYF. The variable domain in full, with the rest retrieved from reference TRBV2 and TRBJ2-4, is EPEVTQTPSHQVTQMGQEVILRCVPISNHLYFYWYRQILGQKVEFLVSFYNNEISEKSEIFDDQFSVERPDGSNFTLKIRSTKLEDSAMYFCASSELGDRGWYEAKNIQYFGAGTRLSVL.